This T cell receptor beta chain derives from a study of CD8+CD57+ T cells in acquired aplastic anemia. Study-level findings and limits: No significant patient-versus-control difference appeared in CD8+ Simpson's diversity.

It was genomic DNA that served as the template for profiling TCR beta VDJ and CDR3. Each CDR3 protein gets one entry after TCRdb re-called the reads with MiXCR. The sample carries some 120,000 distinct CDR3 sequences, 40% to 60% recorded once. The CDR3 length is 14 residues. The V gene lost 3 bases and the J gene lost 2 bases, with 11 bases spanning the gap. For this clonotype: Antigen unknown.

The V and J genes are TRBV12-3 or TRBV12-4 and TRBJ2-7, with no clear D. The sequence was obtained from a human donor in good health, serving as a control. The specimen sequenced was sorted CD4+, CD8+, or CD8+CD57+ T cells (not recorded which) from PBMCs. The CDR3, as DNA: TGTGCCAGCAGTTTCACAGATAGGACCTACGAGCAGTACTTC. It yields the protein CASSFTDRTYEQYF.